The source of this TCR beta chain is a study of quantifying T cell responses using KT2 cells. The wider study: TCR alpha and beta constant-region primers primed reverse transcription of RNA.

Unfractionated PBMC were spiked with known numbers of KT2 clone cells. General study findings and limits: Very high KT2 spike-in numbers caused saturation in KT2 sequence detection.

A note on this clonotype: What it binds is unknown.

Each cDNA got a UMI-containing oligo ligated at its 3' end. First-round PCR used three to four cycles and beta primers RC1.1 and RC1.2 covering TRBC1 and TRBC2. MiXCR, applied by TCRdb to the UMI-ligation and nested PCR reads, yields one record per CDR3 protein. The table lists about 33,000 distinct CDR3 sequences, over 9% of them singletons. The CDR3 contains 14 residues. Trimming took off 4 bases at V and 3 bases at J, with 15 bases between the two ends. Germline V lookup: CDR1 DFQATT, CDR2 SNEGSKA (reference sequence). The chain is built from TRBV20-1 and TRBJ1-2, with D maybe TRBD1 (5 bases). This clonotype was sampled from a human donor. The sequenced material came from PBMCs spiked with cells of the T cell clone KT2. The DNA for the CDR3 is TGCAGTGCTAAAGAACTTGGACAACACTATGGCTACACCTTC. Protein: CSAKELGQHYGYTF.